This T cell receptor (beta chain) was documented in a study of vaccination effects on CD4 cells after COVID-19 (dated 2022 in TCRdb). About the full investigation: In the ViraFEST assay, PBMC were stimulated with viral peptide pools, and TCR sequencing was then used to find antigen-specific CD4+ T cell clonotypes based on their expansion. Each participant got two doses of an mRNA SARS-CoV-2 vaccine, either BNT162b2 or mRNA-1273. In a couple of convalescent patients, pre-vaccine samples were collected 16 days and one week ahead of the first dose, 142 and 148 days after COVID-19 diagnosis. A few million PBMC per well were cultured in IMDM with roughly 5% human AB serum, roughly 10 IU/ml IL-2 and gentamicin, plus 10 ug/ml peptides. SARS-CoV-2 spike-specific CD4+ TCR repertoires from before and after mRNA vaccination were compared in COVID-19 convalescent patients and in infection-naive vaccine recipients. Altogether, about 10 COVID-19 convalescent patients and a handful of SARS-CoV-2-naive healthy vaccine recipients made up the full study. The Oncomine TCR Beta short-read assay on an Illumina iSeq 100 was used to sequence cultures from other donors in the study. Overall results and qualifications from the work: Clones induced by infection and clones induced by vaccination both contracted markedly at late timepoints after vaccination, which fits with T cell responses waning over time. Only a small number of convalescent patients were included, and no early post-infection timepoints were available, which limited the study. Among convalescent patients, the spike-reactive repertoire after vaccination was made up mainly of new vaccine-induced clones that were largely distinct from the clones induced by infection.

Between the V and J ends, shortened by 3 bases and 2 bases respectively, the junction contains 13 bases. As encoded in the germline V gene, CDR1 is KGHSH while CDR2 is LQKENI. Measured from the cysteine to the phenylalanine, the CDR3 is 15 residues long. The kept DNA is CDR3 alone, 45 bases in frame from the first base. After 10 days of culture, CD4+ T cells were isolated with the EasySep CD4+ T cell isolation kit. Convalescent patients had PCR-confirmed SARS-CoV-2 infection between March and December 2020, before Alpha, Beta and Delta variants emerged in the United States. On days 3 and 7, half of the culture medium was replaced with fresh IL-2-containing medium. Unless noted otherwise, every peptide stimulation condition was cultured in triplicate wells. PBMC were separated from whole blood using Ficoll-Paque Plus gradient centrifugation and were then either cryopreserved at -140C or used fresh. Genomic DNA was extracted from cultured CD4+ T cells with the QIAamp micro DNA kit.

The library was obtained by the immunoSEQ multiplex PCR assay. DNA from the CD4+ T cells that had been cultured and isolated underwent TCR beta CDR3 sequencing. Under the source paper's analysis protocol: The analysis removed non-productive TCR sequences, trimmed reads to the CDR3 region, and retained only CDR3s that were 7 or more amino acids long. The MANAFEST web app was used to identify antigen-specific clonotypes by comparing expansion in peptide wells with expansion in reference cultures. To be called positive, a clone needed expansion at FDR<0.05 compared with the reference and with all other wells, an odds ratio greater than 5, and a frequency greater than 0.1% in two replicate wells. Cross-reactive clonotypes were defined as significantly expanded in SARS-CoV-2 spike wells and in at least one common cold coronavirus spike condition. Using the stringdist R package, CDR3 similarity was measured by Levenshtein distance, and unrooted trees were constructed with ape in R 3.6.1. In TCRdb, the immuneACCESS table is reduced to in-frame sequences with V and J assigned. These tables do not hold every clone; where another copy was compared, an unresolved V gene accounts for under half, and the others remain unexplained. Clone size and the V and J calls come from that table; the DNA yielded D and trimming. This sample gives 50,000 to 75,000 clones in total; under 85% of them show up just once. The top ten constitute under 30% of the sample.

Regarding this clone: No antigen is known for it. One base away there is no much larger clone; base qualities are not given.

The TCR sequence derives from a human donor who had a prior SARS-CoV-2 infection. Sequencing used CD4+ T cells from PBMCs cultured without peptide, obtained before COVID-19 vaccination. Rearrangement joined TRBV18 to TRBJ2-5; the D gene remains uncertain. Here is the DNA: TGTGCCAGCTCACCCCGGTGGGAAGAACAAGAGACCCAGTACTTC. Translation gives CASSPRWEEQETQYF.